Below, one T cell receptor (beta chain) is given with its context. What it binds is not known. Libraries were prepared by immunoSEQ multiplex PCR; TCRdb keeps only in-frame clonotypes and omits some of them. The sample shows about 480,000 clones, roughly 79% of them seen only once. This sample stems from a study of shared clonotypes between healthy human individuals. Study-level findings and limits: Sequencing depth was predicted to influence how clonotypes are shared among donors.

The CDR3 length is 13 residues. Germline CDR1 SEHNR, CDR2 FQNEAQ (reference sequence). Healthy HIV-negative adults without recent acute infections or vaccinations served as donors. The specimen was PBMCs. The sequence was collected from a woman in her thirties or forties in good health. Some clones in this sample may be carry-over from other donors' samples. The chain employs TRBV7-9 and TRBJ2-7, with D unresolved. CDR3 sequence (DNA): TGTGTAGTAAGTAGCAGTTCCTCCTACGAGCAGTACTTC. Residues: CVVSSSSSYEQYF.